Each of the 5 T cell receptor beta chains below was sequenced from the same sample in a study of T cells after yellow fever vaccination. From the 5' RACE reads, TCRdb called clonotypes with MiXCR, one entry per CDR3 protein. Among some 170,000 distinct CDR3 sequences listed, approximately 9.9% were seen once. The input for sequencing was CD8+ T cells sorted from PBMCs, taken 45 days after the yellow fever booster vaccination. All receptors derive from a man younger than 30 who received the YFV17D yellow fever vaccine.

The CDR3 DNA reads TGTGCCAGCAGCTCCAGGGTCTCTAGCACAGATACGCAGTATTTT. Its protein is CASSSRVSSTDTQYF. V gene TRBV7-3 combines with J gene TRBJ2-3; a possible D gene is TRBD1 (5 bases). Deletions cut 4 bases from V and 0 bases from J, with 11 bases between. This CDR3 contains 15 residues. Germline CDR1 reads SGHTA; CDR2 reads FQGTGA.

This rearrangement joins TRBV7-3 to TRBJ2-7, with a weak D call TRBD1 (6 bases). Per germline, CDR1 SGHTA and CDR2 FQGTGA. The CDR3 sequence is 11 residues long. V was cut by 2 bases and J by 8 bases, with 7 bases left in between. As DNA, the CDR3 is TGTGCCAGCAGCTTAGGGGGCAAGCAGTACTTC. The encoded protein is CASSLGGKQYF.

This CDR3 is CASSAHGTVGETQYF. The CDR3 region has the DNA TGTGCCAGCAGCGCGCACGGGACAGTGGGAGAGACCCAGTACTTC. V and J are TRBV9 and TRBJ2-5; 7 bases map to TRBD1. Trimming at V came to 3 bases and at J to 4 bases, leaving 9 bases not matched to a gene. The germline V gene has CDR1 SGDLS and CDR2 YYNGEE. The CDR3 totals 15 residues.

This clonotype came up a few times. CDR3 in amino acids: CASSQYSPLHF. The DNA for the CDR3 is TGTGCCAGCAGCCAATATTCACCCCTCCACTTT. The chain links TRBV9 to TRBJ1-6; no firm D call. The V end lost 4 bases, the J end lost 8 bases, and 4 bases lay between the germline ends. Germline CDR1 and CDR2: SGDLS and YYNGEE. The CDR3 is 11 residues long.

This clonotype showed up just a few times. Here the CDR3 DNA reads TGTGCCAGCAGCCAAGAGGAGTCCCTGAGCTCCTACAATGAGCAGTTCTTC. Translated: CASSQEESLSSYNEQFF. This rearrangement joins TRBV4-2 to TRBJ2-1, with no clear D. CDR1 is LGHNA, CDR2 YNFKEQ, per germline. The CDR3 consists of 17 residues. V lost 0 bases, J lost 0 bases, and 12 bases lay in between.